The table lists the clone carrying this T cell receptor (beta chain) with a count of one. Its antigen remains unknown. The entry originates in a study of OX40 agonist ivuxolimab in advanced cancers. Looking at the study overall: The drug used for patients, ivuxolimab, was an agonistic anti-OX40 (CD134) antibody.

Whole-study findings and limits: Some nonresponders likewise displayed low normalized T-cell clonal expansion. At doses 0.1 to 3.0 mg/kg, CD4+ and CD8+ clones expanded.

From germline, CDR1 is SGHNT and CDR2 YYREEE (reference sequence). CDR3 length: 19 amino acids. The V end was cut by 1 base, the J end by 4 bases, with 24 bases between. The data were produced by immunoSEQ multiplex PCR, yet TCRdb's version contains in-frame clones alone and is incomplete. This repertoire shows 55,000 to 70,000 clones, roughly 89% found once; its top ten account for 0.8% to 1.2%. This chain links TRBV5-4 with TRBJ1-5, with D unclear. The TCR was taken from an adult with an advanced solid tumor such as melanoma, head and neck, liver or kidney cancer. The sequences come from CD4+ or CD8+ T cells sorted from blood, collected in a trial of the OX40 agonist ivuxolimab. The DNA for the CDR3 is TGTGCCAGCAGCTTGCACGGCGATGTACTCAATACACAGAATCAGCCCCAGCATTTT. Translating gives CASSLHGDVLNTQNQPQHF.